This TCR beta chain stems from a study of cytomegalovirus exposure and HLA in healthy donors. The assay was immunoSEQ multiplex PCR, and TCRdb's table has in-frame clones only and misses some. The sample has 190,000 or so clones, around 82% seen once. The receptor was derived from a woman under 30 in good health and CMV-seropositive. What was sequenced was PBMCs.

In DNA, the CDR3 is TGTGCCAGCAGTGTGGCAGGGGTTCATGGGACAGGGGCACATCAGCCCCAGCATTTT. As protein: CASSVAGVHGTGAHQPQHF. The chain has TRBV2 and TRBJ1-5; 10 positions agree with TRBD1. Losses at the gene ends were 4 bases for V and 5 bases for J; bases not matched to a gene: 17. CDR3 length: 19 residues. The germline V gene has CDR1 SNHLY and CDR2 FYNNEI.